The sequence of this T cell receptor beta chain was determined in a study of blood T cell repertoires in COVID-19. Turning to the study itself: COVID-19 samples, acute and convalescent, were from the United States, Italy and Spain. From T cells, B-cell-depleted T cells, or PBMCs came the material, which was cDNA or gDNA.

As processed by the authors: Amplification of reference gene primers provided the estimated nucleated cell counts. Assay: immunoSEQ multiplex PCR; the TCRdb copy retains only in-frame clones and omits some. V and J calls and clone size are as listed in that table; D and trimming were resolved from the DNA. The sample shows under 150,000 clones, more than 80% of them seen only once. Seattle's enrolled individuals joined amid active infection and were then monitored longitudinally. Germline V gene sequence: CDR1 KGHSH, CDR2 LQKENI. The CDR3 has 16 residues. The V gene lost 3 bases and the J gene lost 0 bases, with 12 bases spanning the gap.

The clonotype comes from a woman aged 55 to 70 with COVID-19, enrolled during active disease. The chain carries TRBV18 and TRBJ1-3; D remains unclear. The sample comprised peripheral blood. In DNA, the CDR3 is TGTGCCAGCTCACCCGCGACTGGGAGCTCTGGAAACACCATATATTTT. Translating it yields CASSPATGSSGNTIYF.